What follows are 25 T cell receptor beta chains derived from one specimen sequenced in a study of T cells after yellow fever vaccination. One entry per CDR3 protein, called by TCRdb with MiXCR from the 5' RACE reads. The data contain about 330,000 distinct CDR3 sequences, approximately 8% of them singletons. Sequenced here: PBMCs, sampled 45 days after the first yellow fever vaccination. These receptors originate from a man in his late teens or twenties who received the YFV17D yellow fever vaccine.

The chain uses TRBV6-5 and TRBJ2-2, with D hard to call. Trimming pared 4 bases from V and 1 base from J, leaving 13 bases between. Per germline, CDR1 MNHEY and CDR2 SVGAGI. The CDR3 contains 16 residues. CDR3 DNA sequence: TGTGCCAGCAGTTCTATGGCGGCCAGGAACACCGGGGAGCTGTTTTTT. Translated, it gives CASSSMAARNTGELFF.

This clonotype was found a few times. The DNA of the CDR3 is TGTGCCAGCAGCTTATTAGGGTCCGGTGGGGCCAACGTCCTGACTTTC. Translated: CASSLLGSGGANVLTF. This rearrangement joins TRBV5-5 to TRBJ2-6; D is unresolved. The CDR3 has 16 residues. V lost 2 bases and J lost 3, with 12 bases in between. The germline V gene has CDR1 SGHKS and CDR2 YYEKEE (reference sequence).

There are many counts of this clonotype. The genes are TRBV5-1 and TRBJ2-7, with D perhaps TRBD1 (6 bases). This CDR3 is built from 13 residues. The V end lost 4 bases, the J end lost 1 base, and 9 bases lay between the germline ends. CDR1 is SGHRS, CDR2 YFSETQ, per germline. CDR3 sequence: CASSLTGSYEQYF. As DNA, the CDR3 is TGCGCCAGCAGCCTGACAGGATCCTACGAGCAGTACTTC.

This clonotype was observed a few times. The CDR3 coding sequence is TGTGCCAGCTCACCGAAACAGCCCTCCTACGAGCAGTACTTC. Amino acids: CASSPKQPSYEQYF. The chain recombines TRBV18 with TRBJ2-7, with D unresolved. This CDR3 is 14 amino acids long. Germline V lookup: CDR1 KGHSH, CDR2 LQKENI. Trimming removed 3 bases from V and 0 bases from J, with 9 bases in between. Looking up the rest from reference TRBV18 and TRBJ2-7 gives the full variable domain: NAGVMQNPRHLVRRRGQEARLRCSPMKGHSHVYWYRQLPEEGLKFMVYLQKENIIDESGMPKERFSAEFPKEGPSILRIQQVVRGDSAAYFCASSPKQPSYEQYFGPGTRLTVT.

This sequence joins TRBV27 and TRBJ2-3; 7 bases map to TRBD1. The junction had 4 bases not matched to a gene; V was cut back by 4 bases and J by 0 bases. The length of the CDR3 is 15 residues. The V gene's germline CDR1 is MNHEY and CDR2 SMNVEV (reference sequence). In DNA, the CDR3 is TGTGCCAGCAGTTCTCCAGGGGGAAGCACAGATACGCAGTATTTT. Amino acids: CASSSPGGSTDTQYF.

V is TRBV9 and J is TRBJ2-7; 7 bases line up with TRBD1. This CDR3 has 14 amino acids. CDR1 and CDR2 (germline): SGDLS, YYNGEE. The V gene end was trimmed by 4 bases and the J gene end by 1 base; junction bases not matched to a gene: 5. CDR3 coding DNA: TGTGCCAGCAGCCTTCGGGACAGTTCCTACGAGCAGTACTTC. Encoded protein: CASSLRDSSYEQYF.

This rearrangement joins TRBV7-2 to TRBJ2-7; TRBD1 is a possible D gene (8 bases). Germline values: CDR1 SGHTA, CDR2 FQGNSA. CDR3 length equals 15 residues. The ends were cut back, 0 bases at V and 4 bases at J, with 13 bases in the middle. CDR3: CASSLAGGTGYEQYF. The CDR3 nucleotides are TGTGCCAGCAGCTTAGCGGGGGGGACAGGTTACGAGCAGTACTTC.

Many counts were recorded for this clonotype. The chain uses TRBV6-5 and TRBJ2-3; D is unclear. V lost 0 bases, J lost 1 base, and 8 bases lay in between. The CDR3 spans 15 residues. The germline V gene has CDR1 MNHEY and CDR2 SVGAGI. The CDR3 coding sequence is TGTGCCAGCAGTTACTCGTTGGGCCGCACAGATACGCAGTATTTT. Protein product: CASSYSLGRTDTQYF.

The chain has TRBV19 and TRBJ2-1, with TRBD2 matching over 11 bases. V dropped 1 base and J dropped 15; count of bases not matched to a gene: 14. CDR1 is LNHDA, CDR2 SQIVND, per germline (reference sequence). CDR3 size: 16 residues. The CDR3 bases are TGTGCCAGTAGTATAGGGCACAGACTAGCGGGGACTTCCCCGTTCTTC. It encodes CASSIGHRLAGTSPFF.

The chain combines TRBV5-1 with TRBJ2-2, with 7 bases identical to TRBD1. In germline, CDR1 is SGHRS, CDR2 YFSETQ. This CDR3 region has 16 residues. Trimming removed 0 bases from V and 1 base from J; junction bases left unmatched: 3. The CDR3 region has the DNA TGCGCCAGCAGCTTGGGGCCAGGGGGGAACACCGGGGAGCTGTTTTTT. It is translated as CASSLGPGGNTGELFF. Drawing the rest from reference TRBV5-1 and TRBJ2-2, the complete variable domain is KAGVTQTPRYLIKTRGQQVTLSCSPISGHRSVSWYQQTPGQGLQFLFEYFSETQRNKGNFPGRFSGRQFSNSRSEMNVSTLELGDSALYLCASSLGPGGNTGELFFGEGSRLTVL.

This clonotype was counted between two and nine times. The chain employs TRBV5-1 and TRBJ2-5, with D possibly TRBD1 on 6 matching bases. Germline CDR1 SGHRS, CDR2 YFSETQ. V lost 4 bases and J 3 bases, leaving 16 bases between the germline ends. The CDR3 spans 15 residues. CDR3 sequence: CASSRSQGRKETQYF. The CDR3 DNA follows: TGCGCCAGCAGCCGCTCACAGGGACGGAAAGAGACCCAGTACTTC.

The V and J genes are TRBV7-2 and TRBJ1-3; D is ambiguous. The CDR3 covers 17 residues. V lost 6 bases and J lost 0, with 18 bases in between. The germline V gene encodes CDR1 SGHTA and CDR2 FQGNSA. CDR3 DNA: TGTGCCAGCAGGGGGAGTCGGTTTTTTAGCTCTGGAAACACCATATATTTT. Protein: CASRGSRFFSSGNTIYF. The full variable domain, completed using reference TRBV7-2 and TRBJ1-3, is GAGVSQSPSNKVTEKGKDVELRCDPISGHTALYWYRQSLGQGLEFLIYFQGNSAPDKSGLPSDRFSAERTGGSVSTLTIQRTQQEDSAVYLCASRGSRFFSSGNTIYFGEGSWLTVV.

This clonotype was observed a few times. The chain links TRBV18 to TRBJ1-4; tentative D call: TRBD1 (5 bases). There are 15 residues in the CDR3. V lost 4 bases, J lost 0 bases, and 9 bases lay in between. Germline CDR1 KGHSH, CDR2 LQKENI. CDR3 amino acids: CASSRDSATNEKLFF. For the CDR3, the DNA is TGTGCCAGCTCACGTGACAGTGCAACTAATGAAAAACTGTTTTTT.

In this sample, this clonotype turned up a few times. J is TRBJ2-1 and V is TRBV20-1, with D perhaps TRBD2 (5 bases). The CDR3 runs to 13 residues. Trimming took 6 bases from V and 0 from J, leaving 9 bases between them. Germline assignment: CDR1 DFQATT and CDR2 SNEGSKA (reference sequence). CDR3 sequence: CSAPGSSYNEQFF. The CDR3 DNA reads TGCAGTGCCCCGGGGTCCTCCTACAATGAGCAGTTCTTC.

The table lists this clonotype with a few counts. V is TRBV7-2 and J is TRBJ1-4, with D perhaps TRBD1 (6 bases). Germline V gene sequence: CDR1 SGHTA, CDR2 FQGNSA. Trimming pared 5 bases from V and 5 bases from J, leaving 12 bases between. The CDR3 runs 14 residues. The CDR3 loop reads CASSRDKANEKLFF. The CDR3 region has the DNA TGTGCCAGCAGCCGGGACAAAGCAAATGAAAAACTGTTTTTT.

This chain joins TRBV6-2 or TRBV6-3 and TRBJ2-7, with a possible D match to TRBD1 (5 bases). This CDR3 has 12 amino acids. V was cut by 5 bases and J by 4 bases, with 9 bases left in between. CDR1 MNHEY and CDR2 SVGEGT come from the germline V gene. This CDR3 is CASSDDSYEQYV. CDR3 DNA: TGTGCCAGCAGTGACGACAGTTACGAGCAGTACGTC.

In its sample, this clonotype was seen a few times. The rearrangement joins TRBV6-1 to TRBJ1-5, with 7 bases that match TRBD1. The CDR3 extends over 15 amino acids. Trimming cost V 8 bases and J 1 base; bases outside gene matches: 8. From germline, CDR1 is MNHNS and CDR2 SASEGT. CDR3 sequence (DNA): TGTGCCAGCGGGCTCGACAGGGAGAGCAATCAGCCCCAGCATTTT. This translates into CASGLDRESNQPQHF.

This clonotype turned up a few times. This chain uses TRBV11-1 with TRBJ2-3, with 8 bases that match TRBD1. The CDR3 runs 17 residues. Germline loops: CDR1 SGHAT, CDR2 FQDESV (reference sequence). Losses at the gene ends were 1 base for V and 1 base for J; bases not matched to a gene: 7. CDR3 DNA sequence: TGTGCCAGCAGCTTAGGACGGACAGGGCCCCGCACAGATACGCAGTATTTT. Amino acid sequence: CASSLGRTGPRTDTQYF.

The table lists this clonotype with a few counts. V is TRBV4-2 and J is TRBJ2-3; the D gene could be TRBD1 or TRBD2 (6 bases each). V lost 0 bases, J lost 4 bases, and 11 bases lay in between. CDR1 is LGHNA and CDR2 is YNFKEQ in the germline V gene. This CDR3 has 15 amino acids. The DNA for the CDR3 is TGTGCCAGCAGCCAAGATCCGGGGGCGGCAGATACGCAGTATTTT. Encoded protein: CASSQDPGAADTQYF.

V is TRBV2 and J is TRBJ1-5; unclear D gene. CDR1 and CDR2 from the germline V gene are SNHLY and FYNNEI. The V gene lost 7 bases and the J gene lost 0 bases, with 7 bases spanning the gap. The CDR3 sequence is 13 residues long. This chain's CDR3 is CASKRDSNQPQHF. The CDR3, as DNA: TGTGCCAGCAAGCGAGATAGCAATCAGCCCCAGCATTTT.

This clonotype was seen a few times. The chain couples TRBV20-1 to TRBJ1-4; the D gene is possibly TRBD1 (5 bases). Germline loops: CDR1 DFQATT, CDR2 SNEGSKA (reference sequence). The length of the CDR3 is 13 residues. The V and J ends lost 7 bases and 3 bases respectively, with 12 bases between them. CDR3 in amino acids: CSVFGGSNEKLFF. CDR3 sequence (DNA): TGCAGTGTGTTCGGGGGGTCTAATGAAAAACTGTTTTTT.

In this sample, this clonotype turned up a few times. The V call is TRBV25-1, the J call TRBJ2-3; 12 bases line up with TRBD2. The V segment lost 9 bases and the J segment 1 base; nucleotides outside the gene matches: 5. CDR1 is MGHDK and CDR2 is SYGVNS in the germline V gene. The CDR3 consists of 15 residues. CDR3 bases: TGTGCCAGTCTGACTAGCGGGGGCCGCACAGATACGCAGTATTTT. It translates to CASLTSGGRTDTQYF.

This clonotype was counted at least ten times. The chain carries TRBV5-1 and TRBJ2-5; tentative D call: TRBD2 (7 bases). Trimming stripped 4 bases from V and 4 bases from J, with 14 bases between. Per the germline V gene, CDR1 is SGHRS and CDR2 is YFSETQ. The CDR3 has 14 residues. CDR3 DNA sequence: TGCGCCAGCAGCCGAACAGGGAGGGGAGAGACCCAGTACTTC. Amino acids: CASSRTGRGETQYF. Using reference TRBV5-1 and TRBJ2-5 for the parts outside the CDR3, the full variable domain is KAGVTQTPRYLIKTRGQQVTLSCSPISGHRSVSWYQQTPGQGLQFLFEYFSETQRNKGNFPGRFSGRQFSNSRSEMNVSTLELGDSALYLCASSRTGRGETQYFGPGTRLLVL.

The chain joins TRBV7-2 to TRBJ2-2; 12 bases agree with TRBD2. This CDR3 is 16 amino acids long. The junction had 3 bases not matched to a gene; V was cut back by 3 bases and J by 4 bases. Looked up from germline, CDR1 is SGHTA and CDR2 is FQGNSA. In DNA form, the CDR3 reads TGTGCCAGCAGCTTCCTAGCGGGGGGGCTCACCGGGGAGCTGTTTTTT. Its protein product is CASSFLAGGLTGELFF.

The chain couples TRBV5-5 to TRBJ2-7, with no clear D. V gave up 1 base and J gave up 3 bases, with 8 bases separating them. Germline values: CDR1 SGHKS, CDR2 YYEKEE (reference sequence). The CDR3 length is 13 residues. CDR3 sequence reads: CASSLKLLYEQYV. CDR3 coding DNA: TGTGCCAGCAGCTTGAAACTTCTCTACGAGCAGTACGTC.